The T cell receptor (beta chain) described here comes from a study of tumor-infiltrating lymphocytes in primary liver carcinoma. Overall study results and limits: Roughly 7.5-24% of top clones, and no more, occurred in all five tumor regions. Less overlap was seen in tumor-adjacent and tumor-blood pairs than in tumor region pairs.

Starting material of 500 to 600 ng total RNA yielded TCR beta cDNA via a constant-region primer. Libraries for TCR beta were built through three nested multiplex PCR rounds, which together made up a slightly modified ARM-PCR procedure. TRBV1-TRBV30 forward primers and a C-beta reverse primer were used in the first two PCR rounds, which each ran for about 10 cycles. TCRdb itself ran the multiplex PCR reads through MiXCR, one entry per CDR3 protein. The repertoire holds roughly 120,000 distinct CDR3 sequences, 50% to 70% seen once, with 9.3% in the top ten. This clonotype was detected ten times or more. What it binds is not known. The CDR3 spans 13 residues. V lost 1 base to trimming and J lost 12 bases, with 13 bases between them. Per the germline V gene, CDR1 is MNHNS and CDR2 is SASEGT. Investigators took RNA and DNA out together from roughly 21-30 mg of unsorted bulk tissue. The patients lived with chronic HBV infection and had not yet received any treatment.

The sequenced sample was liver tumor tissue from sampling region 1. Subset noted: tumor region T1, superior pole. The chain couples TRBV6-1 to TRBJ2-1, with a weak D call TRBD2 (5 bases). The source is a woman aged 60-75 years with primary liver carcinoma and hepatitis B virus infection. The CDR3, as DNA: TGTGCCAGCAGTGAAGGGATAGCGAGGAGGCAGTTCTTC. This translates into CASSEGIARRQFF.